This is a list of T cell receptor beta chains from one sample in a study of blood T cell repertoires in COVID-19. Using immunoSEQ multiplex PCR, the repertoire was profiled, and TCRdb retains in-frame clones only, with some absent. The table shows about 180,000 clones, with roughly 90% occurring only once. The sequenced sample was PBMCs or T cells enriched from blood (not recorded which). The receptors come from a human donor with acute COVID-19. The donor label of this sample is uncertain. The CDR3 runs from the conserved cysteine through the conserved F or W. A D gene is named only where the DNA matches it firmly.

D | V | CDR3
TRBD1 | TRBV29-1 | CSVEGQGNTGELFF
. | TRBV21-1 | CASSRGGNEKLFF
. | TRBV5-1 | CASSVQGLADEQFF
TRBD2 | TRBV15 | CATRTSGSGEQFF
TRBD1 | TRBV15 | CATSSGGWDRGCGTGELFF
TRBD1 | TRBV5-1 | CASSLGQGEAGELFF
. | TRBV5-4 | CGGKSSGANVLTF
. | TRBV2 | CASSEASRGSYEQYF
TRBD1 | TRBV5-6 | CASSLGGPPGTYNEQFF
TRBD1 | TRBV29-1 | CSVEPRGRGNTEAFF
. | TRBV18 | CASSPLGGGDYEQYF
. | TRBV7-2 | CASSKQAYEQYF
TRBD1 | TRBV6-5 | CASVSQTGQETQYF
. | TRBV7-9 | CASSLDGQGDRNQPQHF
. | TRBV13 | CASSPWAGANSPLHF
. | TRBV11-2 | CASSLKQNTEAFF
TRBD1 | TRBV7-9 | CASSSRDRALYEQYF
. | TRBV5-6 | CASSWRMNTEAFF
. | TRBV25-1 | CASRAPGISNEKLFF
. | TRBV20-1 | CSASASGAEAFF
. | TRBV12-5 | CASGLVGGPQHF
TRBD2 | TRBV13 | CASSLSGGAAGELFF
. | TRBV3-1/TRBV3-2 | CASSQGRTGYEQYF
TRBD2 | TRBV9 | CASSVRWGGAATDTQYF
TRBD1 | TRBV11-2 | CASSLVGTETYEQYF